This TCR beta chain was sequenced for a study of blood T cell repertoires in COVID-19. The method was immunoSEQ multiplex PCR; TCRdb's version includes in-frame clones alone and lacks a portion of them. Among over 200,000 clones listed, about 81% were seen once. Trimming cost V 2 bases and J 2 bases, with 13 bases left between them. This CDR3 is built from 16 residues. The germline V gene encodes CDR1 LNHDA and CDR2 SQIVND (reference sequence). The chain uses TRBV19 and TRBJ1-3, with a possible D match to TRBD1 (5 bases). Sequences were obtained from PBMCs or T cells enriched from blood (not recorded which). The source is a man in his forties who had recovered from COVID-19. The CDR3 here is CASSITWRGAGNTIYF. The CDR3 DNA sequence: TGTGCCAGTAGTATAACTTGGCGGGGGGCTGGAAACACCATATATTTT. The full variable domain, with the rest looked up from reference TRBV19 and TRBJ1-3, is DGGITQSPKYLFRKEGQNVTLSCEQNLNHDAMYWYRQDPGQGLRLIYYSQIVNDFQKGDIAEGYSVSREKKESFPLTVTSAQKNPTAFYLCASSITWRGAGNTIYFGEGSWLTVV.